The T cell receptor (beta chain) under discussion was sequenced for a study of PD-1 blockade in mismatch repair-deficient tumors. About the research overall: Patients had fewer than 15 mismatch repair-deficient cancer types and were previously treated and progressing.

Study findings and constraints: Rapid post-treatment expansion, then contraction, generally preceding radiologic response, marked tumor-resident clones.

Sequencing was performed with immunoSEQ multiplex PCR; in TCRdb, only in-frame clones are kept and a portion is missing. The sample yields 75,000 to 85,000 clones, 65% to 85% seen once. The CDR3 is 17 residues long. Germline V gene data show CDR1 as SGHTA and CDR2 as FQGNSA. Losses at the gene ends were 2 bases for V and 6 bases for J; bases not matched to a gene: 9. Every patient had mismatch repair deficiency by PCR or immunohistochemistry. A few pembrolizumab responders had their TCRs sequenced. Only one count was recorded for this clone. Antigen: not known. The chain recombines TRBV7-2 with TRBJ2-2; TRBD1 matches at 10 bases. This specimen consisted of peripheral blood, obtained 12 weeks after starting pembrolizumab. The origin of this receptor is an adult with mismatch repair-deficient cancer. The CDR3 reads CASSLWDRGSNSGELFF. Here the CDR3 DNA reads TGTGCCAGCAGCTTATGGGACAGGGGAAGTAATTCCGGGGAGCTGTTTTTT. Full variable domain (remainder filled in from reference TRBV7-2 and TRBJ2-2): GAGVSQSPSNKVTEKGKDVELRCDPISGHTALYWYRQSLGQGLEFLIYFQGNSAPDKSGLPSDRFSAERTGGSVSTLTIQRTQQEDSAVYLCASSLWDRGSNSGELFFGEGSRLTVL.